These 2 T cell receptor beta chains were sequenced from one sample in a study of shared clonotypes between healthy human individuals. Sequenced by immunoSEQ multiplex PCR; TCRdb stores in-frame clones only, minus some. The table has 1,400,000 or so clones, approximately 98.5% seen once. Sequenced sample: naive CD4+ T cells sorted from blood. Subset indicated: CD45RA+ positively selected. The receptors originated from a man younger than 45 in good health.

The chain combines TRBV5-5 with TRBJ2-5; tentative D call: TRBD2 (6 bases). The germline CDR1 and CDR2 sequences are SGHKS and YYEKEE (reference sequence). Trimming cost V 4 bases and J 5 bases, with 12 bases left between them. This CDR3 is 13 amino acids long. In DNA, the CDR3 is TGTGCCAGCAGCCTCCGGGAGCGGGAGACCCAGTACTTC. Its translation: CASSLRERETQYF.

The J gene is TRBJ2-3, the V gene TRBV4-3; D is ambiguous. This CDR3 is built from 15 residues. Trimming removed 2 bases at V and 3 bases at J, with 12 bases between. The V gene's germline CDR1 is LGHNA and CDR2 YSLEER. CDR3 in DNA: TGCGCCAGCAGCCAACGGATGGCATCGACAGATACGCAGTATTTT. It yields the protein CASSQRMASTDTQYF.